Listed here are 8 T cell receptor beta chains from one sample, sequenced in a study of shared clonotypes between healthy human individuals. This table comes from immunoSEQ multiplex PCR, and its TCRdb copy is limited to in-frame clones, with some not included. The data show about 980,000 clones, with over 60% seen just once and approximately 1.5% held by the top ten. Sequenced input: memory CD4+ T cells sorted from blood. Subset: CD45RA-negative fraction. Source of these receptors: a man in his late teens or twenties in good health.

A few counts support this clone. Within the sample, other DNA sequences also encode this same CDR3. The chain couples TRBV11-2 to TRBJ2-7; D gene uncertain. This CDR3 comprises 13 residues. Trimming took off 1 base at V and 3 bases at J, with 7 bases between the two ends. The V gene's germline CDR1 is SGHAT and CDR2 FQNNGV. The CDR3 DNA reads as TGTGCCAGCAGCTTAGGAACAGTCTACGAGCAGTACTTC. This codes for CASSLGTVYEQYF.

Many counts were recorded for this clone. Mismatch with germline at one junction end may stem from a read error. The chain recombines TRBV7-7 with TRBJ2-5; 10 nucleotides agree with TRBD2. From germline, CDR1 is SSHAT and CDR2 FNYEAQ (reference sequence). This CDR3 has 12 amino acids. The CDR3 spells CASSLAGGTQYF. DNA of the CDR3: TGTGCTAGCAGCTTAGCGGGGGGGACCCAGTACTTC.

This clone was counted between two and nine times. The chain has TRBV6-4 and TRBJ2-3, with 8 bases identical to TRBD2. The CDR3 is made up of 14 amino acids. Germline V gene data show CDR1 as MRHNA and CDR2 as SNTAGT. Unmatched junction bases numbered 2, after V lost 4 bases and J lost 2 bases. CDR3 in amino acids: CASSVGLATDTQYF. The CDR3 DNA sequence: TGTGCCAGCAGTGTCGGACTAGCCACAGATACGCAGTATTTT.

This chain links TRBV7-2 with TRBJ2-6, with 8 nucleotides matching TRBD1. The CDR3 runs to 17 residues. Germline values: CDR1 SGHTA, CDR2 FQGNSA. The V and J ends lost 5 bases and 0 bases, in that order; junction bases with no gene match: 6. CDR3 protein: CASSHRDRSSGANVLTF. The CDR3 DNA follows: TGTGCCAGCAGCCACCGGGACAGGAGCTCTGGGGCCAACGTCCTGACTTTC.

CDR3 loop: CASSQGLAGETQYF. CDR3 bases: TGCGCCAGCAGCCAAGGTCTAGCGGGGGAGACCCAGTACTTC. The chain uses TRBV4-1 and TRBJ2-5; the match to TRBD2 covers 9 bases. This CDR3 comprises 14 residues. With V trimmed by 1 base and J by 5 bases, 2 bases remained unmatched. Per the germline V gene, CDR1 is MGHRA and CDR2 is YSYEKL.

This chain joins TRBV6-1 and TRBJ2-3; possible D gene TRBD1, 6 bases. V gave up 3 bases and J gave up 1 base, with 20 bases separating them. The germline CDR1 and CDR2 sequences are MNHNS and SASEGT. This CDR3 has 18 residues. The CDR3: CASSDRVRGKRGTDTQYF. The CDR3 DNA reads as TGTGCCAGCAGTGACAGGGTCAGGGGAAAGCGAGGCACAGATACGCAGTATTTT.

J is TRBJ2-1 and V is TRBV5-1, with D maybe TRBD1 (6 bases). V was trimmed by 4 bases and J by 8 bases, leaving 10 bases between them. Germline assignment: CDR1 SGHRS and CDR2 YFSETQ. The CDR3 is 12 residues long. The CDR3 DNA sequence: TGCGCCAGCAGCCAACAGGGCGATGAGCAGTTCTTC. As protein: CASSQQGDEQFF.

There are a few counts of this clone. J is TRBJ2-7 and V is TRBV7-2; 12 bases line up with TRBD2. The CDR3 extends over 14 amino acids. The junction had 5 bases not matched to a gene; V was cut back by 5 bases and J by 6 bases. The V gene's germline CDR1 is SGHTA and CDR2 FQGNSA. The CDR3 protein is CASSGLAGSAEQYF. The CDR3 DNA sequence: TGTGCCAGCAGCGGACTAGCGGGGAGTGCCGAGCAGTACTTC.